This TCR beta chain stems from a study of spatial heterogeneity in lung cancer. Overall study context: The study observed each unique TCR and UMI combination more than ten times on average in raw reads. General study points: Expanded intratumoral alpha and beta TCR counts tracked tumor mutation counts.

TCRdb processed the 5' RACE reads anew with MiXCR; each CDR3 protein has one entry. The table lists about 20,000 distinct CDR3 sequences, less than 20% of them singletons. Worth noting for this clonotype: Its matching antigen is unknown.

Specified time point: sample taken at primary tumor resection. V was pared by 6 bases and J by 6 bases, with 12 bases of the junction left unmatched. This CDR3 has 15 amino acids. Per germline, CDR1 MNHNY and CDR2 SVGAGI (reference sequence). The chain combines TRBV6-6 with TRBJ2-7, with 9 nucleotides matching TRBD1. This clonotype was sampled from a female donor with early-stage non-small cell lung cancer. The material sequenced was lung tumor tissue, taken at surgery. The CDR3 nucleotides read TGTGCCAGCAGCCCAGCCGGGGACAGGGCCGGCGAGCAGTACTTC. As protein: CASSPAGDRAGEQYF.